What follows are 9 T cell receptor beta chains derived from one specimen sequenced in a study of blood T cell repertoires in COVID-19. The repertoire was sequenced with immunoSEQ multiplex PCR; TCRdb's copy has only in-frame clones and lacks some. The sample includes fewer than 250,000 clones, 80% to 90% of them seen just once. The specimen was PBMCs or T cells enriched from blood (not recorded which). The receptors here all came from a man aged 45 to 65 who had been exposed to COVID-19.

This clone was observed once. The rearrangement links TRBV28 to TRBJ2-7, with 7 bases matching TRBD1. CDR1 is MDHEN and CDR2 is SYDVKM in the germline V gene. Trimming cost V 5 bases and J 5 bases; bases outside gene matches: 6. The length of the CDR3 is 13 residues. CDR3 sequence: CASSATGLDEQYV. CDR3 in DNA: TGTGCCAGCAGTGCGACAGGGCTGGACGAGCAGTACGTC.

The rearrangement links TRBV7-2 to TRBJ2-3; the match to TRBD1 covers 9 bases. The germline gives CDR1 SGHTA, CDR2 FQGNSA. CDR3 length equals 12 residues. V gave up 3 bases and J gave up 14 bases; unmatched junction bases: 6. This CDR3 reads CASSFPGTGLYF. For the CDR3, the DNA is TGTGCCAGCAGCTTTCCCGGGACAGGGCTGTATTTT.

The rearrangement links TRBV15 to TRBJ2-3; TRBD2 might be the D (6 bases). CDR1 LNHNV and CDR2 YYDKDF come from the germline V gene (reference sequence). Deletions cut 3 bases from V and 5 bases from J, with 15 bases between. This CDR3 spans 15 amino acids. CDR3 DNA: TGTGCCACCAGCAGGGACTACCCCCCACAAGATACGCAGTATTTT. This codes for CATSRDYPPQDTQYF.

The chain carries TRBV5-1 and TRBJ2-3; 14 bases map to TRBD2. The length of the CDR3 is 17 residues. Germline V gene sequence: CDR1 SGHRS, CDR2 YFSETQ. Germline trimming cut 2 bases from V and 1 base from J; bases unmatched to any gene: 3. DNA for the CDR3: TGCGCCAGCAGCTTTGGACTAGCGGGGGGACGCACAGATACGCAGTATTTT. Amino acid sequence: CASSFGLAGGRTDTQYF. Based on the CDR3 plus reference TRBV5-1 and TRBJ2-3, the full variable domain is KAGVTQTPRYLIKTRGQQVTLSCSPISGHRSVSWYQQTPGQGLQFLFEYFSETQRNKGNFPGRFSGRQFSNSRSEMNVSTLELGDSALYLCASSFGLAGGRTDTQYFGPGTRLTVL.

The chain uses TRBV9 and TRBJ2-2; the match to TRBD1 covers 9 bases. Germline trimming cut 3 bases from V and 9 bases from J; bases unmatched to any gene: 12. CDR3 length equals 16 residues. Looked up from germline, CDR1 is SGDLS and CDR2 is YYNGEE. The CDR3 coding sequence is TGTGCCAGCAGCGGCCCCCCACAGGGGGCGAGGAGGGAGCTGTTTTTT. As protein: CASSGPPQGARRELFF.

The V gene is TRBV18, the J gene TRBJ1-1; D ambiguous. The ends were cut back, 3 bases at V and 5 bases at J, with 16 bases in the middle. From germline, CDR1 is KGHSH and CDR2 LQKENI. The CDR3 loop spans 15 amino acids. CDR3 sequence (DNA): TGTGCCAGCTCACCCCAACTTGCTCGGAGGACTGAAGCTTTCTTT. Translated, it gives CASSPQLARRTEAFF.

The chain recombines TRBV10-2 with TRBJ2-1; TRBD1 matches 11 bases. In germline, CDR1 is WSHSY, CDR2 SAAADI. This CDR3 is 14 amino acids long. Trimming at V came to 6 bases and at J to 7 bases, leaving 5 bases not matched to a gene. CDR3 residues: CASRGQGVRNEQFF. As DNA, the CDR3 is TGCGCCAGCAGGGGACAGGGGGTTAGGAATGAGCAGTTCTTC.

J is TRBJ2-4 and V is TRBV10-2, with 8 bases identical to TRBD1. CDR3 length: 13 amino acids. V lost 7 bases to trimming and J lost 6 bases; unmatched junction nucleotides: 5. Germline V gives CDR1 WSHSY, CDR2 SAAADI. The CDR3 loop reads CASKQGVGNIQYF. The CDR3 coding sequence is TGCGCCAGCAAACAGGGGGTTGGAAACATTCAGTACTTC.

The rearrangement joins TRBV5-1 to TRBJ2-7; perhaps TRBD1 as D (6 bases). CDR1 is SGHRS and CDR2 is YFSETQ in the germline V gene. There are 15 residues in the CDR3. The V end was cut by 5 bases, the J end by 0 bases, with 15 bases between. In DNA form, the CDR3 reads TGCGCCAGCAGGCCCGGACAGTTAAGCTCCTACGAGCAGTACTTC. This translates into CASRPGQLSSYEQYF.